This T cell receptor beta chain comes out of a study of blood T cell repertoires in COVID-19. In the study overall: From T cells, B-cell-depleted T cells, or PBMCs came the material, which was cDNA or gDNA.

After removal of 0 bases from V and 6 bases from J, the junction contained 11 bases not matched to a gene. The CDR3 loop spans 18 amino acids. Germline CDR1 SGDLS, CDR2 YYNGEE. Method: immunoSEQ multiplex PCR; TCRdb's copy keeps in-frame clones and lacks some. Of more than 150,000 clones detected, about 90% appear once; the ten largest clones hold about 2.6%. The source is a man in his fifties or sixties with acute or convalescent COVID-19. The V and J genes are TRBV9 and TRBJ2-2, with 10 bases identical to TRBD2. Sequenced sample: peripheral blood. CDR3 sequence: CASSVALSSGGHAGELFF. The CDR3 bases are TGTGCCAGCAGCGTAGCCCTTAGTAGCGGGGGGCACGCCGGGGAGCTGTTTTTT.